This TCR beta chain comes out of a study of shared clonotypes between healthy human individuals. With 3 bases removed from V and 0 bases from J, the gap between germline ends came to 14 bases. The CDR3 is made up of 15 amino acids. The germline V gene encodes CDR1 GTSNPN and CDR2 SVGIG (reference sequence). Profiling relied on immunoSEQ multiplex PCR, and the TCRdb table lists in-frame clones only, not all of them. The sample consists of millions of clones, 85% to 95% of them appearing once. The TCR sequence derives from a man aged 18 to 35 in good health. Sequencing was performed on naive CD4+ T cells sorted from blood. Subset indicated: CD45RA+ positively selected. The chain couples TRBV30 to TRBJ2-5; no reliable D call. The CDR3 spells CAWSQPQVYQETQYF. As DNA, the CDR3 is TGTGCCTGGAGCCAACCCCAGGTGTACCAAGAGACCCAGTACTTC.